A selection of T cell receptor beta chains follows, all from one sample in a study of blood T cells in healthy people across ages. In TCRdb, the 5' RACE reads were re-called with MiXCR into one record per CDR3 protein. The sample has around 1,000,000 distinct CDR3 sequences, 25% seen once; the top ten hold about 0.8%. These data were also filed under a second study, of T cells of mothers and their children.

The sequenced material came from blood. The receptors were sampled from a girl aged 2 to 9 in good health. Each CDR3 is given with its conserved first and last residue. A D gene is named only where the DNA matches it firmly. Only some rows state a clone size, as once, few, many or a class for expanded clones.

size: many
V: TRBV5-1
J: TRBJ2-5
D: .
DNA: TGTGCCAGCAGTCCTCTGGCGGTCCAAGAGACCCAGTACTTC
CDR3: CASSPLAVQETQYF

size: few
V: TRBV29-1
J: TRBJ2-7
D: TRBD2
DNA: TGCAGCGTCGCATCAAGACTAGCGGGAGCATCCGAGCAGTACTTC
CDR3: CSVASRLAGASEQYF

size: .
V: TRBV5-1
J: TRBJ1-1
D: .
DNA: TGCGCCAGCAGCCGATCTAGCGATGAAGCTTTCTTT
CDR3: CASSRSSDEAFF

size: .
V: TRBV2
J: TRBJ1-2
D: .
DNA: TGTGCCAGCGGGGGACACGATTATGGCTACACCTTC
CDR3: CASGGHDYGYTF

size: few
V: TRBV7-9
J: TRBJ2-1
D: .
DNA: TGTGCCAGCAGCCGATGGGGGGCGGACAACAATGAGCAGTTCTTC
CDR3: CASSRWGADNNEQFF

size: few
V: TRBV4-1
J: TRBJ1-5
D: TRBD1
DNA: TGCGCCAGCAGCCAAGGGCAGGGGGCGGCGTTGAATCAGCCCCAGCATTTT
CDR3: CASSQGQGAALNQPQHF

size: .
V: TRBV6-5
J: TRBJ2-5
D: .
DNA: TGTGCCAGCAGTTACTCGCCTGCGGGGTTCCAAGAGACCCAGTACTTC
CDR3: CASSYSPAGFQETQYF

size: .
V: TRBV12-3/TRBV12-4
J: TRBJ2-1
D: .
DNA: TGTGCCAGCATGGGAGGATTGGCCCCCAATGAGCAGTTCTTC
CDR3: CASMGGLAPNEQFF

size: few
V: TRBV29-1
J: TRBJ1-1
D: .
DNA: TGCAGCGTTGGATGGGTTGTTGGTGGCACTGAAGCTTTCTTT
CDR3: CSVGWVVGGTEAFF

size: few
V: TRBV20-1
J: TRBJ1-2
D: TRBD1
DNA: TGCAGTGCTGCCTCAAGAGGGACAGGGATTGGCTACACCTTC
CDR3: CSAASRGTGIGYTF

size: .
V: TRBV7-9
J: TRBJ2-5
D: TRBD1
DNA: TGTGCCAGCAGTTCAAGACAAGACAGGGCAGAGACCCAGTACTTC
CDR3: CASSSRQDRAETQYF

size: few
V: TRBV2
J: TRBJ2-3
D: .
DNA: TGTGCCAGCCAGGGACTTCCCATAGATACGCAGTATTTT
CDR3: CASQGLPIDTQYF

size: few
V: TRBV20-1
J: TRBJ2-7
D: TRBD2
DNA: TGCAGTGCTAGTGTCGGACTAGACTTCTCCTACGAGCAGTACTTC
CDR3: CSASVGLDFSYEQYF

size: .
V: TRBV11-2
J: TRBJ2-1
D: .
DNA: TGTGCCAGCAGCTTTTCCGGGACTGGGGCCAATGAGCAGTTCTTC
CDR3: CASSFSGTGANEQFF

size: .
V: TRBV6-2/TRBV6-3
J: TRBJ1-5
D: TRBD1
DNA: TGTGCCAGCAGTCCACAGGGGATCCAGCCCCAGCATTTT
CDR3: CASSPQGIQPQHF

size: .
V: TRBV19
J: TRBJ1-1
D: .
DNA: TGTGCCAGTAGTATGATTGTACAATACGGCATGAACACTGAAGCTTTCTTT
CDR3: CASSMIVQYGMNTEAFF

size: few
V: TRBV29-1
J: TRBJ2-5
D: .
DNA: TGCAGCGTACGACAGGGAGGACAAGAGACCCAGTACTTC
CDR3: CSVRQGGQETQYF

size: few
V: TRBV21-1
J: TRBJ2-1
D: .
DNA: TGTGCCAGCAGCAAAACTCCTGGAGAGCAGTTCTTC
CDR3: CASSKTPGEQFF

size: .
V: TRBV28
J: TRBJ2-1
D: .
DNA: TGTGCCAGCAGGCTTCTAGGCGGGCTATACGATGAGCAGTTCTTC
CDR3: CASRLLGGLYDEQFF

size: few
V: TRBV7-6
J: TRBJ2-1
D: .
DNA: TGTGCCAGCAGATCCGACCTGGAGGACGAGCAGTTCTTC
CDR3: CASRSDLEDEQFF

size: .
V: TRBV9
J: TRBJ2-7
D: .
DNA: TGTGCCAGCAGCCCAAATCTGGGGTACGAGCAGTACTTC
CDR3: CASSPNLGYEQYF

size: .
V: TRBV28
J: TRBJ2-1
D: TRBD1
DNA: TGTGCCGGCAGTACCCCCGGGACAGGGGACAATGAGCAGTTCTTC
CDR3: CAGSTPGTGDNEQFF

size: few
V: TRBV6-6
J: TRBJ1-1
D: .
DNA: TGTGCCAGCAGCGAGGGGAAGGACACTGAAGCTTTCTTT
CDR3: CASSEGKDTEAFF

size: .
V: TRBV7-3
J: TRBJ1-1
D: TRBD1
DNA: TGTGCCAGCAGCTCGACAGGGGCCCTCACTGAAGCTTTCTTT
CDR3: CASSSTGALTEAFF

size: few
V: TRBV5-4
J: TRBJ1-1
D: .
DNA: TGTGCCAGCAGGAGGGGGAGGAGAGAACAAAGTGAAGCTTTCTTT
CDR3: CASRRGRREQSEAFF

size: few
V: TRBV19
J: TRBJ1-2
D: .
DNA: TGTGCCAGTAGTCCCGGGACAATCTATGGCTACACCTTC
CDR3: CASSPGTIYGYTF

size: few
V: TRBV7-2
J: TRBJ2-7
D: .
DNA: TGTGCCAGCAGGTCCATTGGGACTTTTTCCTACGAGCAGTACTTC
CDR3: CASRSIGTFSYEQYF

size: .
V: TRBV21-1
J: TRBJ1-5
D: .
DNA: TGTGCCAGCGGTGGAACCGGGAATCAGCCCCAGCATTTT
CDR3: CASGGTGNQPQHF

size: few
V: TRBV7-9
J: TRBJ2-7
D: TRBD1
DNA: TGTGCCAGCAGCCCCGGGACAGCCCTCCACGAGCAGTACTTC
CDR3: CASSPGTALHEQYF

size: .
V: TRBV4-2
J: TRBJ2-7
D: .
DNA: TGTGCCAGCAGCCAGGCCCCTGGGGGCGAGCAGTACTTC
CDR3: CASSQAPGGEQYF

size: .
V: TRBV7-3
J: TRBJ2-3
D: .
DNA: TGTGCCAGCAGCTTAAGTCTTAGAACAGATACGCAGTATTTT
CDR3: CASSLSLRTDTQYF

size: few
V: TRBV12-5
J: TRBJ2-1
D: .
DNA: TGTGCTAGTGGTTTGGTTGGGGAAGAGGATGAGCAGTTCTTC
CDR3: CASGLVGEEDEQFF

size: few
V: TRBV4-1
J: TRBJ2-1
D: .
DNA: TGCGCCAGCAGCCAAGATACAGCTTACAATGAGCAGTTCTTC
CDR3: CASSQDTAYNEQFF

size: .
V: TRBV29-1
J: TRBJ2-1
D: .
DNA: TGCAGCGTTGAAACGTGGGGGGAGCCCTACAATGAGCAGTTCTTC
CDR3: CSVETWGEPYNEQFF

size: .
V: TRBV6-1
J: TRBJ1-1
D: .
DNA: TGTGCCAGCACATGGGGGGATCCTAACACTGAAGCTTTCTTT
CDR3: CASTWGDPNTEAFF

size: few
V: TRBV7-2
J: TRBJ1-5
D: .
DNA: TGTGCCAGCAGCCAGAGGTTCAATCAGCCCCAGCATTTT
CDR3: CASSQRFNQPQHF

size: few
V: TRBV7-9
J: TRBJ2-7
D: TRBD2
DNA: TGTGCCAGCAGCTCCCCTAGCGGGAGGGCACCTACCTACGAGCAGTACTTC
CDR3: CASSSPSGRAPTYEQYF

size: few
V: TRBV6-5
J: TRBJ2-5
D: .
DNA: TGTGCCAGCGGGCCGGGACAAGAGACCCAGTACTTC
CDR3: CASGPGQETQYF

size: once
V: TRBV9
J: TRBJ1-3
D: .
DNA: TGTGCCAGCAGCGTAAATGCCTCCTTTGGAAACACCATATATTTT
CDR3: CASSVNASFGNTIYF

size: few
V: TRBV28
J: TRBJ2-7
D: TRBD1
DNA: TGTGCCAGCAGTCCCGGACAGGCGGGTTTCTACGAGCAGTACTTC
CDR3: CASSPGQAGFYEQYF